A single sample gave rise to the 29 T cell receptor beta chains below, sequenced in a study of cytomegalovirus exposure and HLA in healthy donors. Primers included in the PCR were 60 Vbeta and 13 Jbeta primers. Profiling relied on immunoSEQ multiplex PCR, and the TCRdb table lists in-frame clones only, not all of them. The sample records some 170,000 clones, approximately 84% being singletons. Sequenced material: PBMCs. The receptors come from a female donor in good health and CMV-seronegative.

The chain carries TRBV19 and TRBJ1-1; 8 positions agree with TRBD1. Trimming removed 6 bases from V and 1 base from J; junction bases left unmatched: 4. Germline CDR1 LNHDA, CDR2 SQIVND (reference sequence). The CDR3 is made up of 14 amino acids. CDR3 sequence reads: CASRGTGKNTEAFF. CDR3 nucleotide sequence: TGTGCCAGTAGAGGGACAGGTAAGAACACTGAAGCTTTCTTT.

The rearrangement joins TRBV18 to TRBJ2-5; 8 nucleotides align to TRBD2. Per the germline V gene, CDR1 is KGHSH and CDR2 is LQKENI. This CDR3 is 14 amino acids long. J lost 3 bases, V lost 2 bases, and 2 bases had no gene match. CDR3 residues: CASSPSAGEETQYF. The CDR3 nucleotides read TGTGCCAGCTCACCATCAGCGGGGGAAGAGACCCAGTACTTC.

The chain uses TRBV19 and TRBJ2-7, with TRBD1 identical over 8 bases. V lost 4 bases to trimming and J lost 3 bases; unmatched junction nucleotides: 11. This CDR3 has 16 residues. Per the germline V gene, CDR1 is LNHDA and CDR2 is SQIVND (reference sequence). CDR3 DNA: TGTGCCAGTAGTACCGGGACAGGTAGCAACCGCTACGAGCAGTACTTC. It encodes CASSTGTGSNRYEQYF.

The chain combines TRBV6-1 with TRBJ2-7, with TRBD2 matching 11 bases. This CDR3 spans 14 amino acids. The germline V gene has CDR1 MNHNS and CDR2 SASEGT. V dropped 5 bases and J dropped 3; count of bases not matched to a gene: 3. As DNA, the CDR3 is TGTGCCAGCAGTCAGGGACTAGCGGACTACGAGCAGTACTTC. Amino acids: CASSQGLADYEQYF.

This clone showed up just once. The V and J genes are TRBV27 and TRBJ1-2; the D gene is possibly TRBD1 (5 bases). Looked up from germline, CDR1 is MNHEY and CDR2 is SMNVEV (reference sequence). The CDR3 has 14 residues. The V gene lost 0 bases and the J gene lost 5 bases, with 10 bases spanning the gap. The CDR3 DNA is TGTGCCAGCAGTTTATCGGGGGGAAGGTATGGCTACACCTTC. It yields the protein CASSLSGGRYGYTF.

This sequence joins TRBV11-3 and TRBJ2-1; 11 bases are a match to TRBD2. V was clipped by 5 bases and J by 6 bases; unmatched bases: 15. CDR1 is SGHNT, CDR2 YENEEA, per germline. This CDR3 comprises 18 residues. CDR3 coding DNA: TGTGCCAGCAGCCCGGGGGTTAGCGGGGGGGCCTTTTTCAATGAGCAGTTCTTC. Translating gives CASSPGVSGGAFFNEQFF.

V usage is TRBV28 and J usage is TRBJ2-1; TRBD1 aligns across 10 bases. V dropped 3 bases and J dropped 9; count of bases not matched to a gene: 8. The CDR3 consists of 15 residues. Per germline, CDR1 MDHEN and CDR2 SYDVKM. The DNA for the CDR3 is TGTGCCAGCAGTTTGGGGACAGGGGTGGATCTTGAGCAGTTCTTC. Translation gives CASSLGTGVDLEQFF.

The chain uses TRBV7-3 and TRBJ1-2; 9 nucleotides match TRBD1. V gave up 5 bases and J gave up 4 bases; unmatched junction bases: 5. CDR3 length: 14 amino acids. Germline CDR1 and CDR2: SGHTA and FQGTGA. The CDR3 reads CASSRDRAGYGYTF. In DNA form, the CDR3 reads TGTGCCAGCAGCCGGGACAGGGCTGGCTATGGCTACACCTTC.

The rearrangement links TRBV5-6 to TRBJ2-7; 13 bases are shared with TRBD2. This CDR3 has 17 amino acids. The germline V gene has CDR1 SGHDT and CDR2 YYEEEE. V shed 0 bases and J 2 bases; nucleotides not matched to a gene: 5. CDR3 residues: CASSLAFGTSGAYEQYF. In DNA form, the CDR3 reads TGTGCCAGCAGCTTGGCCTTCGGGACTAGCGGGGCCTACGAGCAGTACTTC. The full variable domain, rest sourced from reference TRBV5-6 and TRBJ2-7, is DAGVTQSPTHLIKTRGQQVTLRCSPKSGHDTVSWYQQALGQGPQFIFQYYEEEERQRGNFPDRFSGHQFPNYSSELNVNALLLGDSALYLCASSLAFGTSGAYEQYFGPGTRLTVT.

This clone was counted only a few times. V gene TRBV4-1 combines with J gene TRBJ1-2, with 10 bases lining up with TRBD1. This CDR3 comprises 16 residues. After removal of 5 bases from V and 3 bases from J, the junction contained 9 bases not matched to a gene. Per the germline V gene, CDR1 is MGHRA and CDR2 is YSYEKL. The CDR3 here is CASSASGQGNDYGYTF. CDR3 bases: TGCGCCAGCAGCGCCTCGGGACAGGGGAACGACTATGGCTACACCTTC.

In this sample, this clone turned up once. The V call is TRBV4-3, the J call TRBJ2-1, with D possibly being TRBD2 (6 bases). V lost 0 bases and J 4 bases, leaving 10 bases between the germline ends. Germline V CDR1 and CDR2: LGHNA, YSLEER. The CDR3 extends over 15 amino acids. The CDR3 region is CASSQDGGKYNEQFF. For the CDR3, the DNA is TGCGCCAGCAGCCAAGATGGCGGGAAATACAATGAGCAGTTCTTC.

This chain connects TRBV6-1 to TRBJ1-5; no firm D call. With 6 bases removed from V and 5 bases from J, the gap between germline ends came to 14 bases. CDR3 length equals 14 residues. Germline V gene sequence: CDR1 MNHNS, CDR2 SASEGT. Here the CDR3 DNA reads TGTGCCAGCAGCCATACGGGTGGAGATCAGCCCCAGCATTTT. It translates to CASSHTGGDQPQHF.

Of note for this clone: At one boundary the junction diverges from the germline segment, which might be a read error. This chain uses TRBV16 with TRBJ1-2; 7 bases align to TRBD1. In germline, CDR1 is KGHSY, CDR2 FQNENV. The CDR3 consists of 11 residues. CDR3 nucleotides: TGTGCCAGCAGCCAATTCGGGACAGCCAACTTC. Amino acid sequence: CASSQFGTANF.

The rearrangement joins TRBV6-1 to TRBJ2-1, with 10 bases aligning to TRBD2. The V segment lost 6 bases and the J segment 2 bases; nucleotides outside the gene matches: 16. Germline assignment: CDR1 MNHNS and CDR2 SASEGT. This CDR3 is built from 19 residues. This CDR3 reads CASREITTSGLTPYNEQFF. Here the CDR3 DNA reads TGTGCCAGCAGGGAAATTACGACTAGCGGGCTTACCCCCTACAATGAGCAGTTCTTC.

V is TRBV5-1 and J is TRBJ1-3; TRBD1 aligns across 10 bases. This CDR3 has 20 amino acids. Trimming removed 2 bases from V and 2 bases from J; junction bases left unmatched: 16. Germline loops: CDR1 SGHRS, CDR2 YFSETQ. CDR3 DNA sequence: TGCGCCAGCAGCTTCATAACCGGGACAGGGGCCGCTATAACTGGAAACACCATATATTTT. The encoded protein is CASSFITGTGAAITGNTIYF.

The chain has TRBV5-1 and TRBJ1-2; 7 nucleotides line up with TRBD1. Germline CDR1 SGHRS, CDR2 YFSETQ. The V segment lost 4 bases and the J segment 8 bases; nucleotides outside the gene matches: 5. The CDR3 has 12 residues. CDR3 nucleotides: TGCGCCAGCAGCCCGAGACAGGGAGGCTACACCTTC. Residues: CASSPRQGGYTF.

V and J are TRBV7-9 and TRBJ1-1; possibly TRBD1 for D (5 bases). This CDR3 contains 12 residues. Germline V CDR1 and CDR2: SEHNR, FQNEAQ (reference sequence). DNA of the CDR3: TGTGGTGGGGCAGCCAGCGACACTGAAGCTTTCTTT. Amino acids: CGGAASDTEAFF.

This clone came up a few times. J is TRBJ1-4 and V is TRBV4-1; no clear D gene. The germline CDR1 and CDR2 sequences are MGHRA and YSYEKL. With 3 bases removed from V and 7 bases from J, the gap between germline ends came to 15 bases. This CDR3 has 15 amino acids. CDR3 sequence (DNA): TGCGCCAGCAGCCAGGCGGGGTTAAGAGGTGAAAAACTGTTTTTT. Translation gives CASSQAGLRGEKLFF.

The genes are TRBV6-1 and TRBJ2-7; D gene uncertain. The V and J ends lost 2 bases and 4 bases respectively, with 12 bases between them. Germline V gives CDR1 MNHNS, CDR2 SASEGT. The CDR3 totals 14 residues. The CDR3 sequence: CASSETPDWYEQYF. CDR3 DNA sequence: TGTGCCAGCAGTGAAACCCCTGACTGGTACGAGCAGTACTTC.

The J gene is TRBJ1-1, the V gene TRBV19; TRBD1 aligns across 7 bases. Trimming cost V 4 bases and J 5 bases; bases outside gene matches: 10. This CDR3 spans 15 amino acids. Germline-derived CDR1 and CDR2 are LNHDA and SQIVND (reference sequence). In nucleotides, the CDR3 is TGTGCCAGTAGTAAAGGGGGCAGTTGGGGGACTGAAGCTTTCTTT. Its protein product is CASSKGGSWGTEAFF.

The chain combines TRBV4-1 with TRBJ1-1, with TRBD1 identical over 10 bases. CDR1 and CDR2 (germline): MGHRA, YSYEKL. The J segment lost 3 bases and the V segment lost 4 bases, leaving 8 bases of the junction unmatched. The length of the CDR3 is 16 residues. CDR3: CASSPRTGGRDTEAFF. The CDR3 DNA reads TGCGCCAGCAGCCCAAGGACAGGGGGTCGGGACACTGAAGCTTTCTTT.

This chain links TRBV4-2 with TRBJ2-3, with TRBD2 as a possible D gene (5 bases). The germline V gene has CDR1 LGHNA and CDR2 YNFKEQ. Trimming stripped 0 bases from V and 4 bases from J, with 14 bases between. CDR3 length equals 16 residues. In nucleotides, the CDR3 is TGTGCCAGCAGCCAAGATTTGACGGGAAGGGCAGATACGCAGTATTTT. It yields the protein CASSQDLTGRADTQYF.

This sequence joins TRBV7-2 and TRBJ1-5, with D possibly matching TRBD1 (5 bases). The CDR3 consists of 16 residues. Germline assignment: CDR1 SGHTA and CDR2 FQGNSA. V lost 2 bases and J lost 0, with 11 bases in between. The CDR3 bases are TGTGCCAGCAGCTTATCAGGGATGAGTAGCAATCAGCCCCAGCATTTT. Protein sequence: CASSLSGMSSNQPQHF. The full variable domain, completed using reference TRBV7-2 and TRBJ1-5, is GAGVSQSPSNKVTEKGKDVELRCDPISGHTALYWYRQSLGQGLEFLIYFQGNSAPDKSGLPSDRFSAERTGGSVSTLTIQRTQQEDSAVYLCASSLSGMSSNQPQHFGDGTRLSIL.

DNA for the CDR3: TGCGCCAGCAGCCAAGATATGGGGACTAGTAAATTCTTC. Amino acid sequence: CASSQDMGTSKFF. The J gene is TRBJ2-1, the V gene TRBV4-3; 8 bases are a match to TRBD2. CDR3 length: 13 amino acids. Per the germline V gene, CDR1 is LGHNA and CDR2 is YSLEER. Losses at the gene ends were 0 bases for V and 16 bases for J; bases not matched to a gene: 8.

This rearrangement joins TRBV7-2 to TRBJ2-1, with D possibly TRBD2 on 6 matching bases. V was shortened by 5 bases and J by 5 bases, with 13 bases between the two germline ends. The CDR3 consists of 14 residues. CDR1 and CDR2 from the germline V gene are SGHTA and FQGNSA. CDR3 residues: CASSLRTNHNEQFF. CDR3 DNA: TGTGCCAGCAGCCTTAGGACTAATCACAATGAGCAGTTCTTC.

V is TRBV6-6 and J is TRBJ1-1; tentative D call: TRBD1 (6 bases). CDR3 length: 15 residues. The V end lost 7 bases, the J end lost 1 base, and 16 bases lay between the germline ends. Looked up from germline, CDR1 is MNHNY and CDR2 is SVGAGI (reference sequence). CDR3 bases: TGTGCCAGCACGGTACTGGGACACAAGAACACTGAAGCTTTCTTT. It is translated as CASTVLGHKNTEAFF.

The chain employs TRBV30 and TRBJ1-1; D ambiguous. Trimming took 0 bases from V and 4 from J, leaving 12 bases between them. Germline V lookup: CDR1 GTSNPN, CDR2 SVGIG (reference sequence). CDR3 length equals 14 residues. CDR3 sequence: CAWSVLQVGTEAFF. The CDR3, as DNA: TGTGCCTGGAGTGTTTTGCAGGTAGGCACTGAAGCTTTCTTT.

The chain has TRBV30 and TRBJ2-7; TRBD2 matches 7 bases. Unmatched junction bases numbered 12, after V lost 5 bases and J lost 2 bases. The CDR3 has 15 residues. Looked up from germline, CDR1 is GTSNPN and CDR2 is SVGIG (reference sequence). DNA for the CDR3: TGTGCCTGGGGCCCACCTAGCGGAAGGACCTACGAGCAGTACTTC. This codes for CAWGPPSGRTYEQYF.

A single count supports this clone. The chain combines TRBV7-9 with TRBJ2-7; TRBD1 agrees at 10 bases. Germline values: CDR1 SEHNR, CDR2 FQNEAQ (reference sequence). V was clipped by 5 bases and J by 0 bases; unmatched bases: 4. The CDR3 consists of 15 residues. The CDR3 here is CASSQGQGSSYEQYF. Here the CDR3 DNA reads TGTGCCAGCAGCCAGGGACAGGGGAGCTCCTACGAGCAGTACTTC. Combining the CDR3 with reference TRBV7-9 and TRBJ2-7 gives the whole variable domain DTGVSQNPRHKITKRGQNVTFRCDPISEHNRLYWYRQTLGQGPEFLTYFQNEAQLEKSRLLSDRFSAERPKGSFSTLEIQRTEQGDSAMYLCASSQGQGSSYEQYFGPGTRLTVT.